One sample yielded the 5 T cell receptor beta chains listed below, sequenced in a study of T cell clones after liver transplantation. The repertoire was sequenced with immunoSEQ multiplex PCR; TCRdb's copy has only in-frame clones and lacks some. The data contain 20,000 to 25,000 clones, 75% to 80% of them seen just once; the ten biggest clones take up roughly 35%. The sample was CD8+ T cells from blood, taken less than 70 months after liver transplant. The receptors originated from a human patient who received a liver transplant. Some T cells may have come from the graft donor.

The chain has TRBV27 and TRBJ2-1, with no clear D. CDR3 length equals 16 residues. The ends were cut back, 4 bases at V and 2 bases at J, with 15 bases in the middle. The V gene's germline CDR1 is MNHEY and CDR2 SMNVEV (reference sequence). The CDR3 loop is CASSSDILAAYNEQFF. The CDR3 DNA is TGTGCCAGCAGTTCCGACATTTTGGCTGCCTACAATGAGCAGTTCTTC.

The chain employs TRBV4-1 and TRBJ2-5; D ambiguous. The CDR3 has 14 amino acids. Germline V gives CDR1 MGHRA, CDR2 YSYEKL. V was pared by 0 bases and J by 5 bases, with 10 bases between. In DNA, the CDR3 is TGCGCCAGCAGCCAAGATAGTTCTGTGGAGACCCAGTACTTC. It is translated as CASSQDSSVETQYF.

This clone is medium-sized. The CDR3 bases are TGTGCCAGCAGCCCCGCCGTTAGCTCCTACAATGAGCAGTTCTTC. The encoded protein is CASSPAVSSYNEQFF. The V gene is TRBV6-5, the J gene TRBJ2-1; D remains ambiguous. Trimming stripped 6 bases from V and 0 bases from J, with 12 bases between. Germline lookup yields CDR1 MNHEY and CDR2 SVGAGI. The CDR3 has 15 amino acids.

This clone was seen a single time. The chain carries TRBV5-6 and TRBJ2-7; the D gene is possibly TRBD2 (6 bases). The V gene lost 4 bases and the J gene lost 1 base, with 12 bases spanning the gap. This CDR3 comprises 14 residues. Per germline, CDR1 SGHDT and CDR2 YYEEEE. The DNA for the CDR3 is TGTGCCAGCAGCCTGGGACTGAGTTCCTACGAGCAGTACTTC. It codes for CASSLGLSSYEQYF. Combining the CDR3 with reference TRBV5-6 and TRBJ2-7 gives the whole variable domain DAGVTQSPTHLIKTRGQQVTLRCSPKSGHDTVSWYQQALGQGPQFIFQYYEEEERQRGNFPDRFSGHQFPNYSSELNVNALLLGDSALYLCASSLGLSSYEQYFGPGTRLTVT.

This clone showed up many times. The rearrangement uses TRBV5-1 and TRBJ2-7; a possible D gene is TRBD2 (5 bases). Germline V CDR1 and CDR2: SGHRS, YFSETQ. The CDR3 sequence is 13 residues long. Trimming stripped 4 bases from V and 1 base from J, with 9 bases between. The DNA for the CDR3 is TGCGCCAGCAGCGAGGGCTATTCCTACGAGCAGTACTTC. Its protein product is CASSEGYSYEQYF.